This T cell receptor (beta chain) was recovered during a study of human T cells and chemical hapten exposure. Across the whole study: After 6 days, upper back 0.01% DPC patch tests were scored.

CDR1 is DFQATT, CDR2 SNEGSKA, per germline (reference sequence). V shed 5 bases and J shed 6 bases, with 5 bases lying between them. CDR3 length: 10 amino acids. TCRdb reprocessed the RACE reads with MiXCR, giving one entry per CDR3 protein. Among tens of thousands of distinct CDR3 sequences listed, roughly a tenth were seen once. This clonotype was observed at least ten times. The sample's time point: patch test 1, 2 weeks after DPC sensitization. The treatment denotes: therapeutic diphenylcyclopropenone sensitization with weekly scalp DPC. Each patch-test visit's blood sample preceded patch application.

The clonotype comes from a woman aged 50 to 60 with alopecia areata. Some clones in this sample may be carry-over from other donors' samples. The V call is TRBV20-1, the J call TRBJ2-1; D remains ambiguous. The sequenced sample was whole blood, obtained in connection with sensitization to the hapten diphenylcyclopropenone (DPC). In DNA form, the CDR3 reads TGCAGTGCTGGGCCCAATGAGCAGTTCTTC. Its translation: CSAGPNEQFF.